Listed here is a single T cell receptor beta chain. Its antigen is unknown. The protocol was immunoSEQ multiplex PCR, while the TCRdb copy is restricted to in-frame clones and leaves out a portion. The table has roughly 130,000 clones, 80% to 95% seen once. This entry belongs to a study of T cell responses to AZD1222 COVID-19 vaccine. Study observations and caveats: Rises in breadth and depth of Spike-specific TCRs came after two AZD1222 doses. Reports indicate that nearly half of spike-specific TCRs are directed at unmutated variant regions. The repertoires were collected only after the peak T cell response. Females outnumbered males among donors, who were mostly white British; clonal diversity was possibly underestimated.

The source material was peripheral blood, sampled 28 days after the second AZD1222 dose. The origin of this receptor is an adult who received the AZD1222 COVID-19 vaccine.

The CDR3 is CASSPYQSPSNTGELFF. In nucleotides, the CDR3 is TGTGCCAGTAGTCCTTACCAGTCACCTTCGAACACCGGGGAGCTGTTTTTT. The chain employs TRBV19 and TRBJ2-2; no firm D call. V gave up 5 bases and J gave up 0 bases, with 16 bases separating them. Germline CDR1 reads LNHDA; CDR2 reads SQIVND (reference sequence). The CDR3 has 17 amino acids.